A single sample gave rise to the 4 T cell receptor beta chains below, sequenced in a study of T cells in Graves' hyperthyroidism and ophthalmopathy. Using RNA transcripts as the source, TCR beta CDR3 regions were amplified. The TCR CDR3 first-round RT-PCR relied on the HTBI primer set. TCRdb re-called the multiplex PCR reads through MiXCR, storing one row per CDR3 protein. The table has some 300,000 distinct CDR3 sequences, approximately 15% seen once; the top ten hold less than 8%. Material: blood. These receptors were taken from a woman aged 40 to 50 with Graves' hyperthyroidism.

This clonotype was seen repeatedly, ten times or more. The CDR3, as DNA: TGTGCCAGCAGCTTATGGGGACAGGGGGACCAGCCCCAGCATTTT. Encoded protein: CASSLWGQGDQPQHF. This rearrangement joins TRBV7-2 to TRBJ1-5; TRBD1 matches 11 bases. V shed 2 bases, J shed 7 bases, and the junction held 4 bases outside the gene matches. Germline CDR1 SGHTA, CDR2 FQGNSA. The CDR3 is made up of 15 amino acids.

On this clonotype itself: This may arise from a read error, as a much more abundant clone is one base away. The rearrangement links TRBV27 to TRBJ1-4; no reliable D call. CDR1 is MNHEY, CDR2 SMNVEV, per germline (reference sequence). This CDR3 comprises 13 residues. V shed 3 bases and J shed 12 bases, with 14 bases lying between them. CDR3 sequence (DNA): TGTGCCAGCAGTTTGTCGGTTGGAGAGGAACTGTTTTTT. It specifies CASSLSVGEELFF.

This clonotype was detected ten times or more. As DNA, the CDR3 is TGTGCCAGCAGCCTGGGGGGAGGGAGGCGCAATCAGCCCCAGCATTTT. Its translation: CASSLGGGRRNQPQHF. The gene calls are TRBV12-3 or TRBV12-4 and TRBJ1-5, with D possibly TRBD1 on 5 matching bases. The CDR3 is 16 amino acids. Trimming stripped 6 bases from V and 2 bases from J, with 17 bases between.

The V call is TRBV5-1, the J call TRBJ1-4, with TRBD1 as a possible D gene (5 bases). This CDR3 is built from 14 residues. Trimming cost V 0 bases and J 6 bases, with 9 bases left between them. CDR1 is SGHRS, CDR2 YFSETQ, per germline. CDR3 DNA: TGCGCCAGCAGCTTGGCGCAGGGAGATGAAAAACTGTTTTTT. It encodes CASSLAQGDEKLFF.